One sample yielded the 30 T cell receptor beta chains listed below, sequenced in a study of T cells in Graves' hyperthyroidism and ophthalmopathy. The TCR beta CDR3 regions underwent amplification using RNA transcripts as the source. RT-PCR in the first round (using the HTBI primer set) targeted the TCR CDR3. TCRdb re-analysed the multiplex PCR reads in MiXCR, keeping a single row per CDR3 protein. The sample records 340,000 or so distinct CDR3 sequences, around a sixth being singletons. Sequences were obtained from blood. The origin of the receptors is a man aged 25 to 45 with Graves' hyperthyroidism.

This clonotype was counted at least ten times. V and J are TRBV7-2 and TRBJ1-2, with 7 nucleotides matching TRBD1. Trimming removed 0 bases from V and 7 bases from J; junction bases left unmatched: 5. The CDR3 runs 14 residues. The germline CDR1 and CDR2 sequences are SGHTA and FQGNSA. The CDR3 sequence: CASSLALQGGGYTF. Written as DNA, the CDR3 is TGTGCCAGCAGCTTAGCGCTCCAGGGGGGTGGCTACACCTTC.

CDR3 residues: CASLDRSYEQYF. DNA of the CDR3: TGTGCCAGCCTCGACAGGTCCTACGAGCAGTACTTC. The rearrangement links TRBV27 to TRBJ2-7; D may be TRBD1 (6 bases). Trimming took off 8 bases at V and 1 base at J, with 9 bases between the two ends. CDR3 size: 12 residues. CDR1 and CDR2 from the germline V gene are MNHEY and SMNVEV (reference sequence).

This clonotype appeared many times. This chain joins TRBV12-3 or TRBV12-4 and TRBJ2-5; 14 nucleotides line up with TRBD2. Unmatched junction bases numbered 4, after V lost 5 bases and J lost 5 bases. The CDR3 is 15 amino acids. CDR3 sequence reads: CASSTGLAGVETQYF. The CDR3 region has the DNA TGTGCCAGCAGTACGGGACTAGCGGGAGTCGAGACCCAGTACTTC.

This chain joins TRBV6-6 and TRBJ1-2; D is unresolved. This CDR3 spans 13 amino acids. With 2 bases removed from V and 0 bases from J, the gap between germline ends came to 4 bases. CDR1 is MNHNY, CDR2 SVGAGI, per germline (reference sequence). The CDR3 sequence is CASSYVSNYGYTF. As DNA, the CDR3 is TGTGCCAGCAGTTACGTCTCTAACTATGGCTACACCTTC.

CDR3 region: CASSQIRRQTGAFF. CDR3 coding DNA: TGCGCCAGCAGCCAAATCCGGCGTCAGACGGGTGCTTTCTTT. The V and J genes are TRBV4-1 and TRBJ1-1, with D uncertain. Trimming cost V 2 bases and J 11 bases, with 18 bases left between them. The CDR3 has 14 residues. Germline V CDR1 and CDR2: MGHRA, YSYEKL.

This clonotype was detected a few times. The chain recombines TRBV20-1 with TRBJ2-1; maybe TRBD2 (5 bases). Per germline, CDR1 DFQATT and CDR2 SNEGSKA (reference sequence). The CDR3 runs to 15 residues. V lost 0 bases to trimming and J lost 10 bases, with 19 bases between them. CDR3 nucleotide sequence: TGCAGTGCTAGAGATCACGATTATAGCGTTCAGGAGCAGTTCTTC. Its translation: CSARDHDYSVQEQFF.

Worth noting for this clonotype: A much larger clone sits a single nucleotide away, making a read error possible. This chain uses TRBV7-2 with TRBJ2-5; unclear D gene. CDR1 and CDR2 (germline): SGHTA, FQGNSA. The CDR3 is made up of 12 amino acids. CDR3 region: CAISLSTETQYF. The DNA for the CDR3 is TGTGCCATCAGCTTATCCACGGAGACCCAGTACTTC. Variable domain in full (rest from reference TRBV7-2 and TRBJ2-5): GAGVSQSPSNKVTEKGKDVELRCDPISGHTALYWYRQSLGQGLEFLIYFQGNSAPDKSGLPSDRFSAERTGGSVSTLTIQRTQQEDSAVYLCAISLSTETQYFGPGTRLLVL.

The chain combines TRBV27 with TRBJ1-2, with TRBD1 identical over 7 bases. The CDR3 sequence is 15 residues long. J was trimmed by 7 bases and V by 2 bases; bases with no gene match: 10. Germline CDR1 and CDR2: MNHEY and SMNVEV (reference sequence). In nucleotides, the CDR3 is TGTGCCAGCAGTTTACGAGGGGGCGCGGTACCTGGCTACACCTTC. Its protein product is CASSLRGGAVPGYTF.

Many counts were recorded for this clonotype. The gene calls are TRBV10-1 and TRBJ2-7, with a possible D match to TRBD2 (5 bases). Germline CDR1 is WNHNN and CDR2 is SYGVQD (reference sequence). Trimming stripped 0 bases from V and 3 bases from J, with 6 bases between. CDR3 size: 13 residues. The CDR3 region is CASSESGVYEQYF. CDR3 DNA sequence: TGCGCCAGCAGTGAGTCCGGGGTCTACGAGCAGTACTTC.

This chain links TRBV7-9 with TRBJ2-1; perhaps TRBD1 as D (6 bases). This CDR3 region has 14 residues. V lost 3 bases to trimming and J lost 10 bases, with 16 bases between them. Germline lookup yields CDR1 SEHNR and CDR2 FQNEAQ (reference sequence). The CDR3 region has the DNA TGTGCCAGCAGCTTGGGGCAGGGGATTCGCGAGCAGTTCTTC. It translates to CASSLGQGIREQFF.

This clonotype occurred a few times. V gene TRBV5-5 combines with J gene TRBJ2-5, with D maybe TRBD2 (5 bases). The CDR3 totals 15 residues. V was clipped by 2 bases and J by 2 bases, with 13 bases between them. Germline V CDR1 and CDR2: SGHKS, YYEKEE (reference sequence). CDR3 bases: TGTGCCAGCAGCTTATACTTCGGGGAACAAGAGACCCAGTACTTC. Translation: CASSLYFGEQETQYF.

This clonotype occurred many times. CDR3 nucleotide sequence: TGTGCCAGCAGCCATGGGGGAGTCGACACCGGGGAGCTGTTTTTT. Protein: CASSHGGVDTGELFF. This rearrangement joins TRBV3-1 to TRBJ2-2; TRBD1 or TRBD2 may be the D gene (5 bases each). CDR1 LGHDT and CDR2 YNNKEL come from the germline V gene (reference sequence). This CDR3 contains 15 residues. Trimming shortened V by 3 bases and J by 3 bases, and 11 bases separated the two germline ends.

This clonotype was found many times. The chain links TRBV24-1 to TRBJ2-5; 7 bases line up with TRBD2. J was trimmed by 1 base and V by 7 bases; bases with no gene match: 2. The CDR3 length is 13 residues. Germline loops: CDR1 KGHDR, CDR2 SFDVKD. CDR3 bases: TGTGCCACCAGAAGCGGGGTCCAAGAGACCCAGTACTTC. Amino acids: CATRSGVQETQYF.

There are many counts of this clonotype. The DNA for the CDR3 is TGTGCCACCAGCCACCGGGACAGGGGGCAGAACACCGGGGAGCTGTTTTTT. The encoded protein is CATSHRDRGQNTGELFF. The rearrangement uses TRBV24-1 and TRBJ2-2; 12 nucleotides match TRBD1. V lost 7 bases to trimming and J lost 1 base; unmatched junction nucleotides: 6. Germline CDR1 is KGHDR and CDR2 is SFDVKD. The CDR3 totals 17 residues.

This clonotype was recorded many times. CDR3 region: CASSHGTQGETQYF. Written as DNA, the CDR3 is TGTGCCAGCAGTCACGGGACCCAAGGGGAGACCCAGTACTTC. This chain uses TRBV27 with TRBJ2-5, with D possibly being TRBD1 or TRBD2 (5 bases each). Germline CDR1 reads MNHEY; CDR2 reads SMNVEV (reference sequence). The CDR3 runs to 14 residues. Trimming left V 5 bases short and J 5 bases short, with 15 bases between.

The V gene is TRBV9, the J gene TRBJ2-2; possibly TRBD1 for D (6 bases). V was shortened by 1 base and J by 3 bases, with 10 bases between the two germline ends. Germline V lookup: CDR1 SGDLS, CDR2 YYNGEE. This CDR3 comprises 15 residues. CDR3 sequence (DNA): TGTGCCAGCAGCGTAACCAGGGGAGACACCGGGGAGCTGTTTTTT. Translated, it gives CASSVTRGDTGELFF. The variable domain in full, with the rest retrieved from reference TRBV9 and TRBJ2-2, is DSGVTQTPKHLITATGQRVTLRCSPRSGDLSVYWYQQSLDQGLQFLIQYYNGEERAKGNILERFSAQQFPDLHSELNLSSLELGDSALYFCASSVTRGDTGELFFGEGSRLTVL.

This clonotype was counted ten times or more. The chain joins TRBV20-1 to TRBJ2-1, with D possibly matching TRBD2 (5 bases). CDR3 length: 17 residues. In germline, CDR1 is DFQATT, CDR2 SNEGSKA (reference sequence). V was cut by 0 bases and J by 6 bases, with 21 bases left in between. CDR3: CSARDRLAQSFGNEQFF. The CDR3 nucleotides read TGCAGTGCTAGAGATCGCCTAGCCCAATCGTTCGGCAATGAGCAGTTCTTC.

This clonotype was detected a few times. The chain combines TRBV28 with TRBJ1-6; TRBD1 might be the D (6 bases). Per the germline V gene, CDR1 is MDHEN and CDR2 is SYDVKM. With 1 base removed from V and 10 bases from J, the gap between germline ends came to 14 bases. CDR3 length: 15 amino acids. The CDR3 sequence: CASSLLGTPASPLHF. The DNA for the CDR3 is TGTGCCAGCAGTTTATTAGGGACACCCGCATCACCCCTCCACTTT.

There are many counts of this clonotype. The chain recombines TRBV28 with TRBJ1-1; D ambiguous. Trimming took 5 bases from V and 0 from J, leaving 10 bases between them. Germline V gives CDR1 MDHEN, CDR2 SYDVKM. The CDR3 is 14 amino acids. The CDR3 loop is CASSPQSMNTEAFF. CDR3 in DNA: TGTGCCAGCAGTCCCCAATCCATGAACACTGAAGCTTTCTTT.

This clonotype was counted a few times. The chain uses TRBV3-1 and TRBJ2-7; TRBD1 aligns across 7 bases. Germline trimming cut 1 base from V and 6 bases from J; bases unmatched to any gene: 6. This CDR3 spans 14 amino acids. The V gene's germline CDR1 is LGHDT and CDR2 YNNKEL (reference sequence). CDR3 amino acids: CASSQADREGEQYF. The CDR3 nucleotides read TGTGCCAGCAGCCAAGCCGACAGGGAAGGCGAGCAGTACTTC.

This clonotype occurred many times. The chain uses TRBV28 and TRBJ1-4; D ambiguous. The CDR3 extends over 11 amino acids. Deletions cut 8 bases from V and 6 bases from J, with 7 bases between. Germline CDR1 is MDHEN and CDR2 is SYDVKM. The CDR3 sequence: CASAEYEKLFF. In nucleotides, the CDR3 is TGTGCCAGCGCTGAGTATGAAAAACTGTTTTTT.

Ten or more counts support this clonotype. This chain links TRBV25-1 with TRBJ1-1; D not resolved. The germline CDR1 and CDR2 sequences are MGHDK and SYGVNS. CDR3 size: 14 residues. V gave up 5 bases and J gave up 3 bases, with 13 bases separating them. The CDR3 loop reads CASSPIGSYTEAFF. The DNA for the CDR3 is TGTGCCAGCAGTCCGATCGGGTCTTACACTGAAGCTTTCTTT.

V gene TRBV20-1 combines with J gene TRBJ2-7; 8 positions match TRBD1. The CDR3 has 13 residues. V was pared by 7 bases and J by 6 bases, with 11 bases of the junction left unmatched. Germline V gives CDR1 DFQATT, CDR2 SNEGSKA (reference sequence). As DNA, the CDR3 is TGCAGTGTCCCGGGACAGGTAGATCGCGAGCAGTACTTC. Protein sequence: CSVPGQVDREQYF.

This clonotype occurred many times. V is TRBV10-3 and J is TRBJ2-7, with unresolved D. Per germline, CDR1 ENHRY and CDR2 SYGVKD. This CDR3 has 14 amino acids. V lost 0 bases to trimming and J lost 6 bases, with 12 bases between them. CDR3 bases: TGTGCCATCAGTGAGTCGATGGTGGTCGGCGAGCAGTACTTC. It encodes CAISESMVVGEQYF.

This clonotype was observed a handful of times. The chain joins TRBV9 to TRBJ1-5; no clear D. The CDR3 spans 13 residues. Germline V gene data show CDR1 as SGDLS and CDR2 as YYNGEE. V dropped 0 bases and J dropped 9 bases, with 10 bases sitting between them. CDR3 loop: CASSVGDGWPQHF. DNA of the CDR3: TGTGCCAGCAGCGTAGGGGATGGGTGGCCCCAGCATTTT.

This clonotype occurred many times. The V call is TRBV6-1, the J call TRBJ1-5; D is uncertain. This CDR3 comprises 15 residues. The V and J ends lost 1 base and 4 bases respectively, with 11 bases between them. CDR1 and CDR2 from the germline V gene are MNHNS and SASEGT. The CDR3 protein is CASSEDTVRNQPQHF. The DNA of the CDR3 is TGTGCCAGCAGTGAAGACACAGTCCGGAATCAGCCCCAGCATTTT.

The table lists this clonotype with many counts. V is TRBV2 and J is TRBJ2-4; TRBD1 agrees at 7 bases. Trimming took 2 bases from V and 10 from J; bases not matched to a gene: 11. The CDR3 has 15 amino acids. Germline loops: CDR1 SNHLY, CDR2 FYNNEI. The CDR3, as DNA: TGTGCCAGCAGTGAAAGTGCCGTAATCAGGGGGATTCAGTACTTC. Amino acid sequence: CASSESAVIRGIQYF.

This clonotype was counted many times. The rearrangement joins TRBV2 to TRBJ1-2; the D gene is possibly TRBD1 (5 bases). Germline V lookup: CDR1 SNHLY, CDR2 FYNNEI. V lost 1 base, J lost 4 bases, and 13 bases lay in between. The CDR3 totals 15 residues. CDR3 coding DNA: TGTGCCAGCAGTGAAGAGGCAGGGCGACCCTATGGCTACACCTTC. Protein: CASSEEAGRPYGYTF.

This clonotype was seen at least ten times. The chain recombines TRBV30 with TRBJ2-7; D is unresolved. Germline-derived CDR1 and CDR2 are GTSNPN and SVGIG (reference sequence). This CDR3 comprises 16 residues. Between the trimmed V and J ends, which lost 0 bases and 2 bases, there was a span of 17 bases. This chain's CDR3 is CAWSVKVVGQPYEQYF. The CDR3 DNA is TGTGCCTGGAGTGTAAAGGTAGTCGGCCAACCCTACGAGCAGTACTTC.

This clonotype was recorded a few times. The chain carries TRBV19 and TRBJ2-1, with 7 bases fitting TRBD2. The junction had 6 bases not matched to a gene; V was cut back by 6 bases and J by 7 bases. This CDR3 has 13 residues. Germline V gene lookup returns CDR1 LNHDA and CDR2 SQIVND (reference sequence). The CDR3 DNA reads as TGTGCCAGTAGAGATGCGGGAGTAAATGAGCAGTTCTTC. This translates into CASRDAGVNEQFF.